These 23 T cell receptor beta chains originate from one sample sequenced in a study of blood T cells in healthy people across ages. Alongside a J-beta primer mix, a sample-barcoded 5' primer served in a second PCR lasting about 7 to 12 cycles. TCRdb called the 5' RACE reads again in MiXCR, with one record for every CDR3 protein. The sample consists of about 1.4 million distinct CDR3 sequences, roughly 59% of them appearing once. The specimen was blood. These TCRs come from a man aged 18 to 30 in good health.

The gene calls are TRBV3-1 and TRBJ1-2, with unresolved D. V was pared by 1 base and J by 5 bases, with 11 bases between. CDR1 LGHDT and CDR2 YNNKEL come from the germline V gene (reference sequence). This CDR3 has 14 residues. The CDR3 region is CASSQGRSVYGYTF. The CDR3 nucleotides read TGTGCCAGCAGCCAAGGGAGGTCAGTTTATGGCTACACCTTC.

This chain uses TRBV4-3 with TRBJ2-3, with D possibly called TRBD1 or TRBD2 (5 bases each). V dropped 0 bases and J dropped 8 bases, with 18 bases sitting between them. Per germline, CDR1 LGHNA and CDR2 YSLEER. This CDR3 contains 16 residues. The CDR3: CASSQEGPTIRATQYF. DNA of the CDR3: TGCGCCAGCAGCCAAGAGGGACCTACTATAAGGGCTACGCAGTATTTT.

This clonotype came up a few times. The chain couples TRBV4-1 to TRBJ1-1, with unresolved D. This CDR3 is built from 14 residues. Trimming pared 1 base from V and 0 bases from J, leaving 6 bases between. Germline V gene data show CDR1 as MGHRA and CDR2 as YSYEKL. CDR3 sequence (DNA): TGCGCCAGCAGCCAAGTTTTGCTGAACACTGAAGCTTTCTTT. It specifies CASSQVLLNTEAFF.

The chain is built from TRBV7-8 and TRBJ2-5; no reliable D call. V lost 5 bases and J 6 bases, leaving 25 bases between the germline ends. The CDR3 is made up of 17 amino acids. Germline V gives CDR1 SGHVS, CDR2 FQNEAQ. CDR3 loop: CASSTKIWKLDGQTQYF. In nucleotides, the CDR3 is TGTGCCAGCAGCACTAAAATTTGGAAGCTAGACGGGCAGACCCAGTACTTC.

V usage is TRBV6-5 and J usage is TRBJ2-5; the D gene is possibly TRBD2 (6 bases). Germline V gives CDR1 MNHEY, CDR2 SVGAGI. V was clipped by 7 bases and J by 5 bases, with 20 bases between them. The length of the CDR3 is 15 residues. CDR3 bases: TGTGCCAGCACCTCTCCAGTGCATGGAGGGGAGACCCAGTACTTC. Residues: CASTSPVHGGETQYF.

This sequence joins TRBV20-1 and TRBJ2-5; D not certain. CDR1 is DFQATT, CDR2 SNEGSKA, per germline (reference sequence). The CDR3 is made up of 12 amino acids. The V end lost 6 bases, the J end lost 5 bases, and 13 bases lay between the germline ends. For the CDR3, the DNA is TGCAGTGCCCTTAAGACCCGGGAGACCCAGTACTTC. It codes for CSALKTRETQYF.

The genes are TRBV5-1 and TRBJ1-2; no clear D gene. Deletions cut 1 base from V and 4 bases from J, with 8 bases between. CDR3 size: 13 residues. Germline-derived CDR1 and CDR2 are SGHRS and YFSETQ. The CDR3 nucleotides read TGCGCCAGCAGCTTGTTACAGTCCTATGGCTACACCTTC. Translated: CASSLLQSYGYTF. The full variable domain, its missing parts supplied by reference TRBV5-1 and TRBJ1-2, is KAGVTQTPRYLIKTRGQQVTLSCSPISGHRSVSWYQQTPGQGLQFLFEYFSETQRNKGNFPGRFSGRQFSNSRSEMNVSTLELGDSALYLCASSLLQSYGYTFGSGTRLTVV.

The CDR3 DNA follows: TGTGCCAGCAGTGCCCCCGGGACAGGGGCGCACGAGCAGTACTTC. As protein: CASSAPGTGAHEQYF. This chain links TRBV28 with TRBJ2-7; TRBD1 agrees at 10 bases. There are 15 residues in the CDR3. The trim removed 5 bases at V and 5 bases at J, leaving 9 bases unmatched. Germline CDR1 is MDHEN and CDR2 is SYDVKM.

The chain joins TRBV5-1 to TRBJ2-1; D call uncertain. Germline assignment: CDR1 SGHRS and CDR2 YFSETQ. This CDR3 has 16 amino acids. The V and J ends lost 4 bases and 2 bases respectively, with 16 bases between them. CDR3 bases: TGCGCCAGCAGCGGCCGGGTACTATCGACCTACAATGAGCAGTTCTTC. Translation gives CASSGRVLSTYNEQFF.

The chain is built from TRBV20-1 and TRBJ2-5; 8 bases align to TRBD2. The CDR3 extends over 13 amino acids. The germline V gene encodes CDR1 DFQATT and CDR2 SNEGSKA (reference sequence). V lost 5 bases and J lost 11; bases outside the gene matches: 13. The DNA for the CDR3 is TGCAGTGCTCGAGTAGCGGGAAGCAATGAGCAGTACTTC. Encoded protein: CSARVAGSNEQYF.

The rearrangement joins TRBV28 to TRBJ2-7, with D perhaps TRBD1 (6 bases). The V gene lost 8 bases and the J gene lost 0 bases, with 20 bases spanning the gap. The CDR3 is 16 amino acids. In germline, CDR1 is MDHEN, CDR2 SYDVKM. The CDR3 reads CASHQLGTDSSYEQYF. As DNA, the CDR3 is TGTGCCAGCCATCAGCTTGGGACGGACAGCTCCTACGAGCAGTACTTC.

The CDR3 loop is CASSDSKSGTGELFF. CDR3 in DNA: TGTGCCAGCAGTGACTCAAAAAGCGGGACCGGGGAGCTGTTTTTT. This chain connects TRBV12-3 or TRBV12-4 to TRBJ2-2, with D possibly matching TRBD2 (6 bases). The CDR3 loop spans 15 amino acids. V lost 5 bases and J 5 bases, leaving 15 bases between the germline ends.

The CDR3 loop is CASGGRRSYGYTF. The CDR3 region has the DNA TGTGCCAGCGGGGGGCGCAGGAGCTATGGCTACACCTTC. The chain is built from TRBV6-2 or TRBV6-3 and TRBJ1-2; D possibly corresponds to TRBD1 (6 bases). V lost 8 bases and J 4 bases, leaving 14 bases between the germline ends. CDR1 is MNHEY and CDR2 is SVGEGT in the germline V gene. The CDR3 is 13 amino acids.

This chain links TRBV12-3 or TRBV12-4 with TRBJ2-1; D gene ambiguous. Deletions cut 1 base from V and 13 bases from J, with 11 bases between. The CDR3 loop spans 12 amino acids. CDR3 sequence reads: CASSLVDRVQFF. DNA of the CDR3: TGTGCCAGCAGTTTAGTTGATAGGGTCCAGTTCTTC.

CDR3 sequence reads: CASSSERDRGTYEQYF. In DNA, the CDR3 is TGCGCCAGCAGCTCCGAGAGGGACAGGGGGACCTACGAGCAGTACTTC. The V call is TRBV5-1, the J call TRBJ2-5; 11 nucleotides match TRBD1. Matching the DNA end better, TRBJ2-7 makes the J call doubtful. Germline V gives CDR1 SGHRS, CDR2 YFSETQ. The CDR3 is 16 amino acids.

The chain recombines TRBV29-1 with TRBJ1-2, with unresolved D. Germline CDR1 is SQVTM and CDR2 is ANQGSEA. The CDR3 runs to 12 residues. V gave up 2 bases and J gave up 8 bases, with 12 bases separating them. For the CDR3, the DNA is TGCAGCGTTGAATGGACCCTGCGAGGCTACACCTTC. Amino acid sequence: CSVEWTLRGYTF.

J is TRBJ2-3 and V is TRBV20-1; D could derive from TRBD1 or TRBD2 (5 bases each). Germline assignment: CDR1 DFQATT and CDR2 SNEGSKA (reference sequence). The V and J ends lost 1 base and 0 bases respectively, with 20 bases between them. The CDR3 spans 18 residues. The CDR3 DNA reads TGCAGTGCTAGAGTCGGGGCAGGAAAGGATGGGAGCACAGATACGCAGTATTTT. Translated: CSARVGAGKDGSTDTQYF.

The rearrangement joins TRBV29-1 to TRBJ2-1, with D possibly TRBD1 on 5 matching bases. The V end lost 5 bases, the J end lost 1 base, and 12 bases lay between the germline ends. Per the germline V gene, CDR1 is SQVTM and CDR2 is ANQGSEA. The CDR3 is made up of 14 amino acids. CDR3: CSVLRQLSYNEQFF. CDR3 bases: TGCAGCGTTCTCCGACAGCTATCCTACAATGAGCAGTTCTTC.

This clonotype was seen more than once but under ten times. Here the CDR3 reads CASSLAASRSADTQYF. As DNA, the CDR3 is TGCGCCAGCAGCTTGGCGGCCTCAAGGAGTGCCGATACGCAGTATTTT. The chain employs TRBV5-1 and TRBJ2-3; D is undetermined. Germline V gene lookup returns CDR1 SGHRS and CDR2 YFSETQ. The CDR3 consists of 16 residues. The V end was cut by 0 bases, the J end by 6 bases, with 17 bases between. Together with reference TRBV5-1 and TRBJ2-3, the CDR3 gives the full variable domain: KAGVTQTPRYLIKTRGQQVTLSCSPISGHRSVSWYQQTPGQGLQFLFEYFSETQRNKGNFPGRFSGRQFSNSRSEMNVSTLELGDSALYLCASSLAASRSADTQYFGPGTRLTVL.

V gene TRBV7-2 combines with J gene TRBJ1-2; possibly TRBD1 for D (6 bases). The V and J ends lost 4 bases and 0 bases respectively, with 15 bases between them. The CDR3 is 16 residues long. Per germline, CDR1 SGHTA and CDR2 FQGNSA. CDR3 loop: CASSSMERTANYGYTF. Here the CDR3 DNA reads TGTGCCAGCAGCTCCATGGAACGGACAGCTAACTATGGCTACACCTTC.

About this clonotype: The junction does not match germline at one end; this may be a read error. The chain uses TRBV2 and TRBJ1-2; D perhaps matches TRBD1 (5 bases). The germline V gene has CDR1 SNHLY and CDR2 FYNNEI. The CDR3 runs to 14 residues. CDR3 DNA: TGTGCCAGCACCGAAGGGGCAGGGTTCTATGGCCACACCTTC. Translation gives CASTEGAGFYGHTF.

The rearrangement joins TRBV7-9 to TRBJ1-2; D is unresolved. CDR3 length: 13 residues. From germline, CDR1 is SEHNR and CDR2 FQNEAQ (reference sequence). Trimming stripped 7 bases from V and 4 bases from J, with 13 bases between. CDR3: CASTQTGGYGYTF. CDR3 nucleotides: TGTGCCAGCACGCAAACGGGAGGCTATGGCTACACCTTC.

This rearrangement joins TRBV5-1 to TRBJ2-2; D may be TRBD1 (6 bases). The CDR3 is made up of 15 amino acids. CDR1 SGHRS and CDR2 YFSETQ come from the germline V gene. V was trimmed by 1 base and J by 2 bases, leaving 9 bases between them. CDR3 region: CASSLWTDNTGELFF. The CDR3 DNA sequence: TGCGCCAGCAGCTTGTGGACAGATAACACCGGGGAGCTGTTTTTT.